These 15 T cell receptor beta chains originate from one sample sequenced in a study of PD-1 blockade in mismatch repair-deficient tumors. Repertoires were generated with immunoSEQ multiplex PCR, while TCRdb's copy carries only in-frame clones and drops some. This table holds just under 65,000 clones, about 87% found once. Specimen: peripheral blood, collected 52 weeks after starting pembrolizumab. These TCRs come from an adult with mismatch repair-deficient cancer.

CDR3 bases: TGTGCCAGCAGCTTCCCCAGCGGGAAGTGGGAGCAGTACTTC. It encodes CASSFPSGKWEQYF. The chain carries TRBV11-2 and TRBJ2-7, with 7 bases identical to TRBD2. Losses at the gene ends were 3 bases for V and 7 bases for J; bases not matched to a gene: 9. The CDR3 is 14 amino acids. Germline lookup yields CDR1 SGHAT and CDR2 FQNNGV. The full variable domain, rest sourced from reference TRBV11-2 and TRBJ2-7, is EAGVAQSPRYKIIEKRQSVAFWCNPISGHATLYWYQQILGQGPKLLIQFQNNGVVDDSQLPKDRFSAERLKGVDSTLKIQPAKLEDSAVYLCASSFPSGKWEQYFGPGTRLTVT.

The chain carries TRBV7-6 and TRBJ2-1, with 8 bases aligning to TRBD2. V gave up 1 base and J gave up 4 bases; unmatched junction bases: 6. The CDR3 sequence is 16 residues long. CDR1 is SGHVS and CDR2 is FNYEAQ in the germline V gene. CDR3 amino acids: CASSLETSGGYNEQFF. The CDR3 coding sequence is TGTGCCAGCAGCTTAGAAACCAGCGGGGGTTACAATGAGCAGTTCTTC.

This chain joins TRBV30 and TRBJ2-7; D is unresolved. The CDR3 is made up of 15 amino acids. With 3 bases removed from V and 5 bases from J, the gap between germline ends came to 20 bases. CDR1 GTSNPN and CDR2 SVGIG come from the germline V gene (reference sequence). CDR3 sequence reads: CAWRSDRVAWDEQYF. The CDR3, as DNA: TGTGCCTGGAGATCTGACCGTGTTGCATGGGACGAGCAGTACTTC. The full variable domain, with the rest looked up from reference TRBV30 and TRBJ2-7, is SQTIHQWPATLVQPVGSPLSLECTVEGTSNPNLYWYRQAAGRGLQLLFYSVGIGQISSEVPQNLSASRPQDRQFILSSKKLLLSDSGFYLCAWRSDRVAWDEQYFGPGTRLTVT.

The count of this clone is one. This rearrangement joins TRBV2 to TRBJ2-7, with D possibly called TRBD1 or TRBD2 (6 bases each). Trimming removed 11 bases from V and 3 bases from J, with 17 bases in between. CDR1 is SNHLY, CDR2 FYNNEI, per germline. The CDR3 covers 13 residues. CDR3 nucleotides: TGTGCCGGGGGATCGGGGGCCAACTACGAGCAGTACTTC. As protein: CAGGSGANYEQYF.

This clone was detected a few times. V usage is TRBV28 and J usage is TRBJ1-5; 10 positions match TRBD1. CDR3 size: 15 residues. The germline V gene encodes CDR1 MDHEN and CDR2 SYDVKM. The V gene end was trimmed by 5 bases and the J gene end by 7 bases; junction bases not matched to a gene: 8. CDR3 sequence reads: CASSPDRGMWQPQHF. In DNA, the CDR3 is TGTGCCAGCAGTCCGGACAGGGGGATGTGGCAGCCCCAGCATTTT.

This clone was counted once. This CDR3 reads CASSFPLGLAGGFSTDTQYF. CDR3 DNA sequence: TGTGCCAGCAGTTTTCCCCTCGGACTAGCGGGAGGGTTTAGCACAGATACGCAGTATTTT. The chain combines TRBV28 with TRBJ2-3, with 15 bases identical to TRBD2. Germline V gene sequence: CDR1 MDHEN, CDR2 SYDVKM. This CDR3 has 20 residues. V shed 3 bases, J shed 0 bases, and the junction held 10 bases outside the gene matches.

Concerning this clone: An end of the junction does not agree with germline; a read error may underlie this. The chain joins TRBV5-1 to TRBJ1-2, with D maybe TRBD1 (5 bases). The CDR3 loop spans 19 amino acids. CDR1 and CDR2 (germline): SGHRS, YFSETQ. This chain's CDR3 is CASSLRGGPRIHQAGKDPF. The DNA of the CDR3 is TGCGCCAGCAGCTTGAGGGGCGGGCCTCGCATACATCAGGCGGGAAAAGATCCCTTC.

The chain combines TRBV5-4 with TRBJ1-5, with TRBD1 as a possible D gene (6 bases). This CDR3 has 16 residues. Per the germline V gene, CDR1 is SGHNT and CDR2 is YYREEE (reference sequence). V lost 3 bases to trimming and J lost 2 bases, with 15 bases between them. CDR3 amino acids: CASSYQTGGGNQPQHF. For the CDR3, the DNA is TGTGCCAGCAGCTACCAGACAGGCGGGGGCAATCAGCCCCAGCATTTT. Based on the CDR3 plus reference TRBV5-4 and TRBJ1-5, the full variable domain is ETGVTQSPTHLIKTRGQQVTLRCSSQSGHNTVSWYQQALGQGPQFIFQYYREEENGRGNFPPRFSGLQFPNYSSELNVNALELDDSALYLCASSYQTGGGNQPQHFGDGTRLSIL.

This rearrangement joins TRBV4-1 to TRBJ2-7, with no clear D. V was cut by 4 bases and J by 0 bases, with 13 bases left in between. The CDR3 is 15 residues long. The germline CDR1 and CDR2 sequences are MGHRA and YSYEKL. CDR3 region: CASSLITDSSYEQYF. CDR3 in DNA: TGCGCCAGCAGCCTTATCACAGACTCCTCCTACGAGCAGTACTTC.

The table lists this clone with a count of one. V gene TRBV10-3 combines with J gene TRBJ2-2, with 8 bases lining up with TRBD2. The CDR3 has 15 residues. V dropped 7 bases and J dropped 4; count of bases not matched to a gene: 8. Germline V lookup: CDR1 ENHRY, CDR2 SYGVKD. CDR3 nucleotides: TGTGCCATCACCGAGCGGGAGAGTGGCACCGGGGAGCTGTTTTTT. Its protein product is CAITERESGTGELFF.

This clone has a single count. The chain joins TRBV6-1 to TRBJ2-7; D not certain. CDR1 is MNHNS and CDR2 is SASEGT in the germline V gene. V was cut by 5 bases and J by 4 bases, with 6 bases left in between. The CDR3 has 11 residues. The CDR3 spells CASSLGYEQYF. In DNA, the CDR3 is TGTGCCAGCAGTTTGGGGTACGAGCAGTACTTC.

This clone was observed a single time. Relative to the germline gene, one junction end is altered; a read error may explain this. The rearrangement joins TRBV27 to TRBJ2-7; D is perhaps TRBD1 (5 bases). The V gene's germline CDR1 is MNHEY and CDR2 SMNVEV (reference sequence). CDR3 length: 12 amino acids. The chain's CDR3 is CASSLSGRRVIF. The CDR3 nucleotides read TGTGCCAGCAGTTTATCGGGGCGCCGGGTTATTTTC.

The chain has TRBV6-5 and TRBJ1-4; no reliable D call. Trimming pared 0 bases from V and 4 bases from J, leaving 6 bases between. This CDR3 contains 14 residues. CDR1 is MNHEY and CDR2 is SVGAGI in the germline V gene. The DNA of the CDR3 is TGTGCCAGCAGTTACTCGCGGAGTAATGAAAAACTGTTTTTT. It translates to CASSYSRSNEKLFF.

The rearrangement links TRBV19 to TRBJ2-3, with a weak D call TRBD2 (5 bases). This CDR3 region has 15 residues. In germline, CDR1 is LNHDA, CDR2 SQIVND (reference sequence). Trimming cost V 3 bases and J 6 bases, with 16 bases left between them. CDR3 protein: CASSIGGSARDTQYF. As DNA, the CDR3 is TGTGCCAGTAGTATCGGCGGGTCGGCGCGGGATACGCAGTATTTT.

This CDR3 is CAGARGHYGYTF. CDR3 bases: TGTGCCGGCGCGAGGGGTCACTATGGCTACACCTTC. The rearrangement uses TRBV7-2 and TRBJ1-2, with TRBD1 as a possible D gene (5 bases). The germline CDR1 and CDR2 sequences are SGHTA and FQGNSA. V lost 11 bases to trimming and J lost 3 bases, with 13 bases between them. The CDR3 runs to 12 residues.